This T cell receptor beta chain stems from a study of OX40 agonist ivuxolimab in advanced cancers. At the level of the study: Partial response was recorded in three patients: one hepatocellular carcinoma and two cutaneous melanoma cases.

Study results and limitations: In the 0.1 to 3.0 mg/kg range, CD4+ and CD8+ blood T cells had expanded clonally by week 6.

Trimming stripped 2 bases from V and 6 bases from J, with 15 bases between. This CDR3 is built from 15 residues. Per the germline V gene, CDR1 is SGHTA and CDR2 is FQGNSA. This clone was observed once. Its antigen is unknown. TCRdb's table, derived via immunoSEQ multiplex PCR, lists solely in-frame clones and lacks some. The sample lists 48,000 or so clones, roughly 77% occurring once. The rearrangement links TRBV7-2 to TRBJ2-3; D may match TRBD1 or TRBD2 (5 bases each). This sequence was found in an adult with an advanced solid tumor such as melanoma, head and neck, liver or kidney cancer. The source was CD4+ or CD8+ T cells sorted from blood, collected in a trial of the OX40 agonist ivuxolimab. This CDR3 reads CASSLLGPKLDTQYF. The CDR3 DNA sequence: TGTGCCAGCAGCTTACTGGGACCGAAGCTGGATACGCAGTATTTT. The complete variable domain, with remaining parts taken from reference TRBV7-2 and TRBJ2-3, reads GAGVSQSPSNKVTEKGKDVELRCDPISGHTALYWYRQSLGQGLEFLIYFQGNSAPDKSGLPSDRFSAERTGGSVSTLTIQRTQQEDSAVYLCASSLLGPKLDTQYFGPGTRLTVL.